The following is a T cell receptor beta chain sequence with its context. These data belong to a study of blood T cell repertoires in COVID-19. The wider study: T cells, B-cell-depleted T cells, or PBMCs provided the cDNA or gDNA that served as material.

TCRdb keeps only in-frame clones here, not all; method: immunoSEQ multiplex PCR. The sample contains around 95,000 clones, under 90% of which appear only once. The CDR3 runs 15 residues. Germline V gene data show CDR1 as SGHRS and CDR2 as YFSETQ. V dropped 4 bases and J dropped 0 bases, with 10 bases sitting between them. The V and J genes are TRBV5-1 and TRBJ2-2, with a possible D match to TRBD1 (6 bases). Sequenced sample: peripheral blood. This TCR came from a human donor in a cohort sampled during active COVID-19. CDR3 bases: TGCGCCAGCAGCCGGGGACAATCGAACACCGGGGAGCTGTTTTTT. This encodes CASSRGQSNTGELFF.